This TCR beta chain was captured in a study of CD8 T cells in Susac syndrome. Background on the study: Among sequenced Susac syndrome patients, about six had active disease and roughly eight were in remission.

The CDR3 is 15 amino acids. V lost 4 bases, J lost 2 bases, and 4 bases stayed unmatched. Germline CDR1 and CDR2: SGHRS and YFSETQ. Random hexamers primed reverse transcription of about 0.5 to 1 ug RNA. The method of amplification for TCR beta CDR3 was immunoSEQ multiplex PCR, covering 54 Vbeta and 13 Jbeta. TCRdb analysed the immunoSEQ multiplex PCR reads with MiXCR anew, one entry per CDR3 protein. The sample contains 160,000 or so distinct CDR3 sequences, 94% of which appear only once. The sequenced target, TCR beta, came from blood CD8+ and CD4+ T cells. It was negative isolation that provided the CD8+ and CD4+ T cells, whereas TEMRA cells were enriched by FACS.

The sequenced material came from CD4+ T cells from PBMCs. The sequence was obtained from a human donor with Susac syndrome. The chain recombines TRBV5-1 with TRBJ2-7, with 12 positions matching TRBD1. CDR3 residues: CASSLGTGGTYEQYF. CDR3 sequence (DNA): TGCGCCAGCAGCCTCGGGACAGGGGGCACCTACGAGCAGTACTTC.